What follows are 21 T cell receptor beta chains derived from one specimen sequenced in a study of regulatory and conventional T cells in RAG deficiency. Sequencing used immunoSEQ multiplex PCR; TCRdb keeps in-frame clones, though not all of them. This sample has about 50,000 clones, with over 80% found just once. The sorted conventional CD4+ T cells were CD25-low and CD127-high, with genomic DNA sequenced. These records were also assigned to another study, of regulatory T cells. That paper adds: Primers: 52 TRBV forward and 13 TRBJ reverse.

The specimen sequenced was CD4+ effector T cells sorted from blood. These receptors were obtained from a human donor in good health.

A single count supports this clone. The chain joins TRBV18 to TRBJ2-4; 7 nucleotides agree with TRBD2. Germline V lookup: CDR1 KGHSH, CDR2 LQKENI. The CDR3 spans 14 residues. The V and J ends lost 2 bases and 7 bases, in that order; junction bases with no gene match: 5. CDR3 nucleotides: TGTGCCAGCTCACCAGTCAGCGGGAACAACATTCAGTACTTC. This encodes CASSPVSGNNIQYF.

This chain joins TRBV7-2 and TRBJ1-5, with D uncertain. V was clipped by 5 bases and J by 0 bases, with 5 bases between them. This CDR3 has 13 amino acids. Germline V gene data show CDR1 as SGHTA and CDR2 as FQGNSA. The CDR3 nucleotides read TGTGCCAGCAGCCCCTATAGCAATCAGCCCCAGCATTTT. Amino acids: CASSPYSNQPQHF.

The V gene is TRBV19, the J gene TRBJ1-5; D not certain. The germline V gene encodes CDR1 LNHDA and CDR2 SQIVND (reference sequence). The V and J ends lost 3 bases and 4 bases respectively, with 7 bases between them. CDR3 length equals 13 residues. This CDR3 is CASSIGQNQPQHF. The DNA for the CDR3 is TGTGCCAGTAGTATTGGTCAAAATCAGCCCCAGCATTTT. The full variable domain, its missing parts supplied by reference TRBV19 and TRBJ1-5, is DGGITQSPKYLFRKEGQNVTLSCEQNLNHDAMYWYRQDPGQGLRLIYYSQIVNDFQKGDIAEGYSVSREKKESFPLTVTSAQKNPTAFYLCASSIGQNQPQHFGDGTRLSIL.

The J gene is TRBJ1-5, the V gene TRBV6-5; tentatively, D is TRBD1 (6 bases). Germline CDR1 MNHEY, CDR2 SVGAGI. This CDR3 is built from 15 residues. The V end lost 6 bases, the J end lost 7 bases, and 19 bases lay between the germline ends. CDR3 nucleotide sequence: TGTGCCAGCAGACCCCTAGTCGGGGGCGGGCAGCCCCAGCATTTT. It specifies CASRPLVGGGQPQHF.

The chain employs TRBV27 and TRBJ2-7, with D uncertain. Germline V gene lookup returns CDR1 MNHEY and CDR2 SMNVEV (reference sequence). This CDR3 is built from 13 residues. Deletions cut 3 bases from V and 1 base from J, with 7 bases between. CDR3: CASSFVKSYEQYF. The DNA of the CDR3 is TGTGCCAGCAGTTTCGTCAAATCCTACGAGCAGTACTTC.

In this sample, this clone turned up a few times. The genes are TRBV19 and TRBJ1-3, with TRBD1 as a possible D gene (5 bases). The CDR3 loop spans 16 amino acids. Germline V gives CDR1 LNHDA, CDR2 SQIVND (reference sequence). V lost 5 bases and J lost 0, with 14 bases in between. In DNA form, the CDR3 reads TGTGCCAGTAGTCCTCCGACGGGGCTCTCTGGAAACACCATATATTTT. It translates to CASSPPTGLSGNTIYF.

V usage is TRBV5-4 and J usage is TRBJ1-2; D is uncertain. V was cut by 1 base and J by 4 bases, with 11 bases left in between. The CDR3 is 14 residues long. Germline lookup yields CDR1 SGHNT and CDR2 YYREEE (reference sequence). The CDR3 loop is CASSLLGDVYGYTF. The CDR3 DNA sequence: TGTGCCAGCAGCTTGCTCGGGGATGTCTATGGCTACACCTTC.

The chain couples TRBV19 to TRBJ1-2; D perhaps matches TRBD1 (5 bases). Germline V gene lookup returns CDR1 LNHDA and CDR2 SQIVND (reference sequence). The CDR3 spans 15 residues. Between the trimmed V and J ends, which lost 2 bases and 0 bases, there was a span of 10 bases. CDR3 bases: TGTGCCAGTAGTATATTCGGGGCCTCTAACTATGGCTACACCTTC. Protein: CASSIFGASNYGYTF. The full variable domain, its missing parts supplied by reference TRBV19 and TRBJ1-2, is DGGITQSPKYLFRKEGQNVTLSCEQNLNHDAMYWYRQDPGQGLRLIYYSQIVNDFQKGDIAEGYSVSREKKESFPLTVTSAQKNPTAFYLCASSIFGASNYGYTFGSGTRLTVV.

This clone was observed once. Other DNA sequences in this specimen translate into the identical CDR3. This chain joins TRBV7-9 and TRBJ2-1; no clear D. V lost 5 bases to trimming and J lost 0 bases, with 11 bases between them. CDR3 length: 15 residues. Per the germline V gene, CDR1 is SEHNR and CDR2 is FQNEAQ (reference sequence). In DNA, the CDR3 is TGTGCCAGCAGCCTAGTGTCGAGCTCCTACAATGAGCAGTTCTTC. This encodes CASSLVSSSYNEQFF.

The chain combines TRBV9 with TRBJ2-7, with TRBD1 matching over 7 bases. Germline V gene data show CDR1 as SGDLS and CDR2 as YYNGEE. The CDR3 sequence is 14 residues long. The V and J ends lost 4 bases and 0 bases, in that order; junction bases with no gene match: 4. In DNA form, the CDR3 reads TGTGCCAGCAGCACAGGGGCTAACTCCTACGAGCAGTACTTC. Translated, it gives CASSTGANSYEQYF.

This clone was recorded only once. CDR3 nucleotides: TGTGCCAGCTCCCGGGACAGACAAGAGACCCAGTACTTC. This translates into CASSRDRQETQYF. V and J are TRBV27 and TRBJ2-5; TRBD1 matches at 7 bases. Trimming took 8 bases from V and 2 from J; bases not matched to a gene: 5. CDR3 length equals 13 residues. Germline CDR1 and CDR2: MNHEY and SMNVEV (reference sequence).

Turning to this clone: This specimen includes other DNA sequences encoding the same CDR3. V and J are TRBV11-2 and TRBJ2-5; 15 nucleotides align to TRBD2. The CDR3 length is 15 residues. Losses at the gene ends were 4 bases for V and 5 bases for J; bases not matched to a gene: 2. Germline CDR1 and CDR2: SGHAT and FQNNGV. This CDR3 is CASSSGLAGGETQYF. DNA of the CDR3: TGTGCCAGCAGCTCCGGACTAGCGGGAGGGGAGACCCAGTACTTC.

The chain joins TRBV6-9 to TRBJ1-6; D uncertain. Deletions cut 10 bases from V and 10 bases from J, with 23 bases between. The CDR3 consists of 15 residues. Germline loops: CDR1 MNHGY, CDR2 SVAAGI. The CDR3 reads CATNLPKRGQSPLHF. The CDR3 region has the DNA TGTGCCACGAACTTACCAAAGCGGGGTCAGTCACCCCTCCACTTT.

The J gene is TRBJ2-2, the V gene TRBV28, with D perhaps matching TRBD1 (5 bases). CDR3 size: 17 residues. V dropped 5 bases and J dropped 0 bases, with 16 bases sitting between them. Germline V lookup: CDR1 MDHEN, CDR2 SYDVKM. The CDR3 spells CASSAGWPAPNTGELFF. CDR3 DNA sequence: TGTGCCAGCAGTGCAGGGTGGCCGGCGCCGAACACCGGGGAGCTGTTTTTT. Variable domain in full (rest from reference TRBV28 and TRBJ2-2): DVKVTQSSRYLVKRTGEKVFLECVQDMDHENMFWYRQDPGLGLRLIYFSYDVKMKEKGDIPEGYSVSREKKERFSLILESASTNQTSMYLCASSAGWPAPNTGELFFGEGSRLTVL.

The chain uses TRBV6-5 and TRBJ1-6; unclear D gene. Germline-derived CDR1 and CDR2 are MNHEY and SVGAGI. V was pared by 0 bases and J by 7 bases, with 10 bases between. This CDR3 is 15 amino acids long. The CDR3 is CASSYSPRNNSPLHF. CDR3 bases: TGTGCCAGCAGTTACTCGCCCCGGAACAATTCACCCCTCCACTTT.

The chain uses TRBV7-8 and TRBJ1-5; no definite D call. The germline V and J ends were trimmed by 5 bases and 10 bases, with 24 bases remaining between them. Germline V lookup: CDR1 SGHVS, CDR2 FQNEAQ. The CDR3 is made up of 16 amino acids. The CDR3 DNA reads TGTGCCAGCAGCCTGACTACCGCAGGTTCCACCACTCCCCAGCATTTT. It is translated as CASSLTTAGSTTPQHF.

This chain links TRBV11-2 with TRBJ2-7; maybe TRBD2 (6 bases). CDR1 is SGHAT, CDR2 FQNNGV, per germline. Trimming removed 6 bases at V and 2 bases at J, with 14 bases between. This CDR3 has 14 residues. The CDR3, as DNA: TGTGCCAGCAGGAGACTAGTGGGGACCTACGAGCAGTACTTC. Its protein product is CASRRLVGTYEQYF. Looking up the rest from reference TRBV11-2 and TRBJ2-7 gives the full variable domain: EAGVAQSPRYKIIEKRQSVAFWCNPISGHATLYWYQQILGQGPKLLIQFQNNGVVDDSQLPKDRFSAERLKGVDSTLKIQPAKLEDSAVYLCASRRLVGTYEQYFGPGTRLTVT.

This chain connects TRBV23-1 to TRBJ1-1; 7 bases line up with TRBD1. TRBV23-1 is classed as an ORF, of uncertain function. The V segment lost 6 bases and the J segment 7 bases; nucleotides outside the gene matches: 5. The CDR3 has 12 amino acids. The CDR3 reads CASRGQTGEAFF. In DNA form, the CDR3 reads TGCGCCAGCAGGGGACAGACTGGTGAAGCTTTCTTT.

This clone was seen just once. The V and J genes are TRBV14 and TRBJ1-6; unclear D gene. Trimming took 2 bases from V and 8 from J, leaving 10 bases between them. Germline-derived CDR1 and CDR2 are SGHDN and FVKESK. The CDR3 has 14 amino acids. CDR3 DNA: TGTGCCAGCAGCCAAACTTTCCAGGATTCACCCCTCCACTTT. Translated: CASSQTFQDSPLHF.

This chain joins TRBV5-4 and TRBJ2-5; perhaps TRBD1 as D (5 bases). Trimming cost V 3 bases and J 5 bases, with 14 bases left between them. Germline V CDR1 and CDR2: SGHNT, YYREEE (reference sequence). The CDR3 spans 14 residues. The CDR3 region is CASSYQDTWETQYF. As DNA, the CDR3 is TGTGCCAGCAGCTACCAGGACACCTGGGAGACCCAGTACTTC.

V and J are TRBV27 and TRBJ2-3, with 9 nucleotides matching TRBD2. Germline lookup yields CDR1 MNHEY and CDR2 SMNVEV (reference sequence). The CDR3 has 15 amino acids. V was pared by 4 bases and J by 4 bases, with 6 bases of the junction left unmatched. CDR3 sequence: CASSSLAGLPDTQYF. CDR3 in DNA: TGTGCCAGCAGTTCCCTAGCGGGGCTTCCAGATACGCAGTATTTT.